The rows below give T cell receptor beta chains drawn from one sample of a study of blood T cells in healthy people across ages. TCRdb re-derived calls from the 5' RACE reads in MiXCR, one entry per CDR3 protein. This sample has fewer than 1,200,000 distinct CDR3 sequences; around 27% occur once, and the top ten carry about 0.69%. Another study also made use of these data, one on T cells of mothers and their children.

Sequencing was performed on blood. These receptors all come from a girl aged 2 to 10 in good health. Both conserved end residues are part of each CDR3. Fields, in order: J gene, V gene, clone size, D gene, CDR3 protein, CDR3 DNA. The D gene is left open where the match is weak. Clone size is stated in some rows and not others, as once, few, many or a class when expanded.

TRBJ2-1 TRBV20-1 - - CSATGNEQFF TGCAGTGCTACCGGGAATGAGCAGTTCTTC
TRBJ2-1 TRBV28 few - CASSSLLSGEINEQFF TGTGCCAGCAGTTCCCTTCTCTCGGGAGAAATAAATGAGCAGTTCTTC
TRBJ2-1 TRBV4-1 - TRBD2 CASSQEMGTSDYNEQFF TGCGCCAGCAGCCAAGAAATGGGGACTAGCGACTACAATGAGCAGTTCTTC
TRBJ2-2 TRBV7-2 - - CASSSPDGNTGELFF TGTGCCAGCAGCTCCCCGGACGGAAACACCGGGGAGCTGTTTTTT
TRBJ1-3 TRBV12-3/TRBV12-4 few - CASSFAVSAVGNTIYF TGTGCCAGCAGTTTTGCGGTCTCGGCGGTTGGAAACACCATATATTTT
TRBJ2-5 TRBV12-3/TRBV12-4 few - CASSLWVETQYF TGTGCCAGCAGTTTGTGGGTCGAGACCCAGTACTTC
TRBJ2-7 TRBV4-1 - - CASSQDYAEQYF TGCGCCAGCAGCCAAGACTATGCCGAGCAGTACTTC
TRBJ2-1 TRBV6-2/TRBV6-3 few TRBD1 CASKGAAYNEQFF TGTGCCAGCAAGGGGGCAGCCTACAATGAGCAGTTCTTC
TRBJ2-2 TRBV6-5 - TRBD1 CASNTRDRHTGELFF TGTGCCAGCAACACTCGGGACAGACACACCGGGGAGCTGTTTTTT
TRBJ2-2 TRBV6-1 - - CAIAEVRKNTGELFF TGTGCCATCGCGGAGGTCAGGAAGAACACCGGGGAGCTGTTTTTT